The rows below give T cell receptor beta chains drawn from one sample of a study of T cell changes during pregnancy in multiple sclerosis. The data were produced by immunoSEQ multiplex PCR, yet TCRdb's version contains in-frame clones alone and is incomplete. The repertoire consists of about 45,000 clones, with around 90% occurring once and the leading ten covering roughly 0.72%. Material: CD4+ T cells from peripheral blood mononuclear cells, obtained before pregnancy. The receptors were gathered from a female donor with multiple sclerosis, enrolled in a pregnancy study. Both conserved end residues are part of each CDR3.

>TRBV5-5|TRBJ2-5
CASSLTGLQETQYF
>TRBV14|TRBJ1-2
CASTQGQNYGYTF
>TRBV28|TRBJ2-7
CASSEVGLAGRFRGYEQYF
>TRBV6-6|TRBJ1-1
CASTGQGGTEAFF
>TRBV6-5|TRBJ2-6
CASSYSSSGANVLTF
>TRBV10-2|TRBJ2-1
CASSITRYNEQFF
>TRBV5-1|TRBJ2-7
CASTDASGLSEQYF
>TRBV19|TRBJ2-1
CASNPTGGNYNEQFF
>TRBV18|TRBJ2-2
CASSPEGGRNTGELFF
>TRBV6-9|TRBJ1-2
CASRGQGFGGYTF
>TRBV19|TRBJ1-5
CASSIGGTGGGKPQHF
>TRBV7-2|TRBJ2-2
CASSLVAGAGTGELFF
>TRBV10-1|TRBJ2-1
CASSESILSERGNEQFF
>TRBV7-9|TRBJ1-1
CASSVTSGTEAFF
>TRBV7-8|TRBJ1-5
CASNLELPNQPQHF
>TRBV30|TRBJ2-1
CAWTAGLAVNEQFF
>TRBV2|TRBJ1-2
CASEPGQGARGYTF
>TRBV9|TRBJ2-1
CASSVEGGQLAYNEQFF
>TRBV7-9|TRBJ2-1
CASSRGGPSGASEQFF
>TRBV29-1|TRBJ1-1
CSVIRGMNTEAFF
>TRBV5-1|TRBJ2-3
CASTLSGQGADTQYF
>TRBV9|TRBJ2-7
CASSAQFGAGGYEQYF
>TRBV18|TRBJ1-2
CASSQQADYGYTF
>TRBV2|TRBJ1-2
CASSPGQGGLYGYTF
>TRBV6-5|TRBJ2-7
CASRLGGASSYEQYF
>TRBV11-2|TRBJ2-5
CASSFGVQETQYF
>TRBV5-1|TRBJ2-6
CASGSRGTGANVLTF
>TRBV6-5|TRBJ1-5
CASKGRGQGDQPQHF
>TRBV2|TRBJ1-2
CASSRQVSYTF
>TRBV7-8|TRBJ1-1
CASSLGLPGNTEAFF
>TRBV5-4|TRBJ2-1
CASSLVRGTGDFSYNEQFF
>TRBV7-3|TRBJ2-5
CASSLVPGETQYF
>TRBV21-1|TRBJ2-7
CASSRDIRYEQYF
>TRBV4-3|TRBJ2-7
CASSQEGGTGIYEQYF
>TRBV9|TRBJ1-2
CASTNSGQSNYGYTF
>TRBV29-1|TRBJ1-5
CSVQTGGNQPQHF
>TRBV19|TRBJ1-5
CASSIGGIRPQHF
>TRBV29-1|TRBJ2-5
CSVSRPGQGEETQYF
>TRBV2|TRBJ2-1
CASSEGGGPSSYNEQFF
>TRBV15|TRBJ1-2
CATSRADRAGYGYTF
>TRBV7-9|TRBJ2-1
CASSLAGPDYNEQFF
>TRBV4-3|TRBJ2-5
CASSQERRGGQETQYF
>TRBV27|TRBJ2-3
CASSLLAVPSTDTQYF
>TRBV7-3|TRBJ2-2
CASSLTQSGELFF
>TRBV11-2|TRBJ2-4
CASSLETGQNIQYF